This TCR beta chain was recovered during a study of T cell repertoires in cytomegalovirus infection. Study details: Matching HLA type and CMV infection were both indicated by public TCR beta signatures. Notes on the study in general: HLA-C-restricted CMV clonotypes gave the most frequent clonotype in two of eight donors.

TCRdb ran MiXCR on the reads and lists one entry per CDR3 protein. The sample has a few hundred thousand distinct CDR3 sequences, 22% seen once. In its sample, this clonotype was seen a few times. The antigen remains undetermined. CDR1 and CDR2 from the germline V gene are MDHEN and SYDVKM. The CDR3 sequence is 16 residues long. V was shortened by 7 bases and J by 5 bases, with 23 bases between the two germline ends. This receptor was identified in a human donor in good health (CMV status not recorded). Some clones in this sample may be carry-over from other donors' samples. The gene calls are TRBV28 and TRBJ1-1; perhaps TRBD1 as D (6 bases). The sequenced material came from CD8+ T cells from PBMCs. The CDR3 sequence: CASIWPGAHPETEAFF. Written as DNA, the CDR3 is TGTGCCAGCATCTGGCCGGGGGCGCACCCGGAGACTGAAGCTTTCTTT. The whole variable domain, filled in from reference TRBV28 and TRBJ1-1, reads DVKVTQSSRYLVKRTGEKVFLECVQDMDHENMFWYRQDPGLGLRLIYFSYDVKMKEKGDIPEGYSVSREKKERFSLILESASTNQTSMYLCASIWPGAHPETEAFFGQGTRLTVV.